The rows below give T cell receptor beta chains drawn from one sample of a study of blood T cell repertoires in COVID-19. TCRdb's copy holds only in-frame clones and misses some; the assay was immunoSEQ multiplex PCR. Among hundreds of thousands of clones, 85% to 90% were seen once, and the ten largest hold around 1.7%. The sequenced sample was PBMCs or T cells enriched from blood (not recorded which). All receptors derive from a man between 35 and 55 years old who had recovered from COVID-19. Each CDR3 is given without its conserved first and last residue. A D gene is named only where the DNA matches it firmly.

V gene,D gene,J gene,CDR3 protein
TRBV29-1,TRBD1,TRBJ2-7,SVVEGQGDDEQY
TRBV9,TRBD1,TRBJ1-1,ASSGGTGEYTEAF
TRBV18,-,TRBJ1-1,ASSPDGSNTEAF
TRBV2,TRBD1,TRBJ1-4,ASSEAGWTGSEKLF
TRBV21-1,-,TRBJ2-6,ASSTKKGQGALGANVLT
TRBV2,TRBD1,TRBJ1-5,ASSGLGQGDASNQPQH
TRBV5-1,-,TRBJ1-5,ASSVTGGNQPQH
TRBV18,-,TRBJ1-6,ASSPPGGLAYNSPLH
TRBV18,-,TRBJ1-5,ASSPLGVAVNQPQH
TRBV9,-,TRBJ2-1,ASSSDGGAANEQF
TRBV6-5,-,TRBJ2-3,ASMTARTDTQY
TRBV5-1,-,TRBJ2-3,ASSLGMLRGTDTQY
TRBV13,-,TRBJ1-6,ASSTRPVAVSPLH
TRBV4-1,TRBD1,TRBJ2-7,ASSQGQGASYEQY
TRBV24-1,-,TRBJ2-7,ATAQSGSSYEQY
TRBV6-5,-,TRBJ1-2,ASSAWVRAVYT
TRBV4-1,TRBD2,TRBJ2-3,ASSQYSGTPDTQY
TRBV5-1,TRBD2,TRBJ2-7,ASSPGLAGNYEQY
TRBV27,TRBD1,TRBJ1-1,ASSLRDSRYMGTEAF
TRBV6-4,-,TRBJ2-1,ASSLYSTSYNEQF
TRBV11-3,TRBD1,TRBJ2-7,ASSSGQGGYEQY
TRBV6-2/TRBV6-3,TRBD2,TRBJ2-1,ASSYFLAGEGDEQF
TRBV10-3,-,TRBJ2-7,AISEEGSGQY
TRBV7-2,TRBD1,TRBJ1-2,ASSPPRQGSGHGYT
TRBV27,TRBD2,TRBJ2-5,ASGGGGETQY
TRBV19,TRBD2,TRBJ2-1,ASSTLAGEEGRWEQF
TRBV10-3,-,TRBJ1-2,AISPGTHIDGYT
TRBV13,-,TRBJ1-6,ASSPDSLSSYNSPLH
TRBV5-1,-,TRBJ2-3,ASSLVQGYVTDTQY
TRBV12-3/TRBV12-4,-,TRBJ1-1,ASSLGGVGAF
TRBV29-1,-,TRBJ2-7,SVEGQFGTYEQY
TRBV4-1,TRBD2,TRBJ2-7,ASSQGTGGPVEQY
TRBV29-1,TRBD1,TRBJ1-6,SAGDRESPLH
TRBV29-1,TRBD1,TRBJ2-7,SVDLSGGPTYEQY
TRBV11-2,-,TRBJ2-2,ASSPRAGFNTGELF
TRBV18,-,TRBJ2-3,ASSPPSTDTQY
TRBV21-1,-,TRBJ1-1,ASSPSRGMNTEAF
TRBV4-1,TRBD1,TRBJ2-7,ASRDYRGRYEQY
TRBV7-6,-,TRBJ1-3,ASSPWSGSSGNTIY
TRBV19,TRBD1,TRBJ2-7,ASSISVEAGGYEQY
TRBV11-2,-,TRBJ1-6,ASSPRVIGSPLH
TRBV7-9,-,TRBJ1-5,ASSPNFQEPQH
TRBV12-3/TRBV12-4,-,TRBJ2-4,ASSNNRDLS